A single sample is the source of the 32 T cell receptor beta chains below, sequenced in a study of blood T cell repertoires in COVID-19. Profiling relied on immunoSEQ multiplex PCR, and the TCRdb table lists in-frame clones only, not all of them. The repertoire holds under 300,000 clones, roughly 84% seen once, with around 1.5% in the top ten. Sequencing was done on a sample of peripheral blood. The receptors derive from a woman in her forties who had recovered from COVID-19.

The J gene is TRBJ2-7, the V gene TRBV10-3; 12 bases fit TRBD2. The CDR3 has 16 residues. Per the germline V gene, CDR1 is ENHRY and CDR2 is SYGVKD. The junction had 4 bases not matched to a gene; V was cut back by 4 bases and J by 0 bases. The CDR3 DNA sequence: TGTGCCATCAGTGCGACTAGCGGGGGTGACTCCTACGAGCAGTACTTC. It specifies CAISATSGGDSYEQYF.

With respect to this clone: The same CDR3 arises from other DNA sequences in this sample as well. For the CDR3, the DNA is TGTGCCAGCAGCCAACAGGGATCTGGAAACACCATATATTTT. Residues: CASSQQGSGNTIYF. V gene TRBV3-1 (or the pseudogene TRBV3-2) combines with J gene TRBJ1-3; tentatively, D is TRBD1 (5 bases). Trimming stripped 2 bases from V and 1 base from J, with 6 bases between. CDR3 length: 14 residues. The germline V gene has CDR1 LGHDT and CDR2 YNNKEL (reference sequence).

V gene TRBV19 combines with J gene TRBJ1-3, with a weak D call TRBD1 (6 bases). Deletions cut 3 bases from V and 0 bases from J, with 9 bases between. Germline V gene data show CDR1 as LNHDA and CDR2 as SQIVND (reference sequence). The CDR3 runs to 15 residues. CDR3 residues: CASSISDSSGNTIYF. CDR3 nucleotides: TGTGCCAGTAGTATTTCGGACAGCTCTGGAAACACCATATATTTT. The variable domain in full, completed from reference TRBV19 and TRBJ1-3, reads DGGITQSPKYLFRKEGQNVTLSCEQNLNHDAMYWYRQDPGQGLRLIYYSQIVNDFQKGDIAEGYSVSREKKESFPLTVTSAQKNPTAFYLCASSISDSSGNTIYFGEGSWLTVV.

The CDR3 protein is CASSPLQGYYGYTF. In DNA, the CDR3 is TGTGCCAGCTCACCACTACAGGGGTACTATGGCTACACCTTC. The chain recombines TRBV18 with TRBJ1-2, with 7 nucleotides matching TRBD1. Germline V gives CDR1 KGHSH, CDR2 LQKENI. With 1 base clipped from V and 3 bases from J, the junction kept 2 bases outside the gene matches. This CDR3 has 14 residues.

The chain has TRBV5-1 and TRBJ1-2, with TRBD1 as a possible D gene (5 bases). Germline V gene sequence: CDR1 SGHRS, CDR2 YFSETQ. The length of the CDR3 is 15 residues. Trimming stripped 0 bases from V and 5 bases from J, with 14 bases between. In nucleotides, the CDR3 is TGCGCCAGCAGCTTGGCTGTGACAGAAGGATATGGCTACACCTTC. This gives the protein CASSLAVTEGYGYTF.

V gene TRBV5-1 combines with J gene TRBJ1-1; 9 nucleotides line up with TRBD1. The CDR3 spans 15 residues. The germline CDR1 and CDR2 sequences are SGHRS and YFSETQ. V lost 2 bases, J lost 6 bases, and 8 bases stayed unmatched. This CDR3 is CASSLTGGERAEAFF. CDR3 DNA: TGCGCCAGCAGCTTAACAGGGGGCGAGCGGGCTGAAGCTTTCTTT.

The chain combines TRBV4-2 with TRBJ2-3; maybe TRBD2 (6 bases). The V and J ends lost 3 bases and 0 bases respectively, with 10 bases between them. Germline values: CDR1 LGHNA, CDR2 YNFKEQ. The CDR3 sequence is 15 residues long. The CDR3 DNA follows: TGTGCCAGCAGCCAGGGCGGGACTAGCACAGATACGCAGTATTTT. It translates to CASSQGGTSTDTQYF.

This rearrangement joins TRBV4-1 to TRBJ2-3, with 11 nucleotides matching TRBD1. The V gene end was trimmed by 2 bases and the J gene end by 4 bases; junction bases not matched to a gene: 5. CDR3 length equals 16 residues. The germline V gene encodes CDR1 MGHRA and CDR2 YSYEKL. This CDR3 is CASSQTGTGGSDTQYF. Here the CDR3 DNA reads TGCGCCAGCAGCCAAACCGGGACAGGGGGTTCAGATACGCAGTATTTT.

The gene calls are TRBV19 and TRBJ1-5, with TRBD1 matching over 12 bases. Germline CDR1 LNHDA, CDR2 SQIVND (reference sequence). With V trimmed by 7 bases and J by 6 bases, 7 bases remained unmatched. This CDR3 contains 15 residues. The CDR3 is CASTEGQGAVQPQHF. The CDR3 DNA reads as TGTGCCAGTACGGAGGGACAGGGGGCCGTTCAGCCCCAGCATTTT.

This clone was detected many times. The CDR3 loop reads CASSLGGQGAEAFF. CDR3 bases: TGTGCCAGCAGCCTCGGCGGACAGGGGGCTGAAGCTTTCTTT. This chain connects TRBV5-6 to TRBJ1-1, with 10 bases aligning to TRBD1. V gave up 4 bases and J gave up 6 bases; unmatched junction bases: 6. The CDR3 extends over 14 amino acids. Germline assignment: CDR1 SGHDT and CDR2 YYEEEE.

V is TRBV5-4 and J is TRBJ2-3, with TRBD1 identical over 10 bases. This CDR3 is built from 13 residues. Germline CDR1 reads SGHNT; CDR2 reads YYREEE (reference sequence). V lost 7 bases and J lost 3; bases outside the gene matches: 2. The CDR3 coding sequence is TGTGCCAGCCGGACAGGGGGAACAGATACGCAGTATTTT. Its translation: CASRTGGTDTQYF.

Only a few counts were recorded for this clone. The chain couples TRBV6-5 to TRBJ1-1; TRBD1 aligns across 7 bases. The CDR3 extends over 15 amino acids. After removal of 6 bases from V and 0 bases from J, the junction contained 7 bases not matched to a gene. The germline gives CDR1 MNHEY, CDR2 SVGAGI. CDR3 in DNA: TGTGCCAGCAGAAATTACAGGGGATTGAACACTGAAGCTTTCTTT. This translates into CASRNYRGLNTEAFF.

Here the CDR3 reads CASSPIAGRGPMNTEAFF. The CDR3, as DNA: TGTGCCAGCAGCCCGATAGCGGGCAGGGGGCCGATGAACACTGAAGCTTTCTTT. The rearrangement links TRBV7-9 to TRBJ1-1; TRBD1 matches at 8 bases. This CDR3 spans 18 amino acids. Germline CDR1 is SEHNR and CDR2 is FQNEAQ (reference sequence). The V gene end was trimmed by 5 bases and the J gene end by 0 bases; junction bases not matched to a gene: 14.

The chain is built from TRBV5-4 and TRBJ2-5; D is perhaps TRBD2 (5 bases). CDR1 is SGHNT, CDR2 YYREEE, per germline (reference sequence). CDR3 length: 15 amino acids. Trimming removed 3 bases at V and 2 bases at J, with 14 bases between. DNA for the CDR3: TGTGCCAGCAGCTCCGAATTAGGACTTCAAGAGACCCAGTACTTC. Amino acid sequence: CASSSELGLQETQYF.

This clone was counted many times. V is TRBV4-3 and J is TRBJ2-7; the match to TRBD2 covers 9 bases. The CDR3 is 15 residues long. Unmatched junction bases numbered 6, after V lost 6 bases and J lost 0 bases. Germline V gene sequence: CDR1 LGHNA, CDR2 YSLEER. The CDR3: CASRYEAGGSYEQYF. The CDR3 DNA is TGCGCCAGCAGATATGAAGCGGGGGGCTCCTACGAGCAGTACTTC.

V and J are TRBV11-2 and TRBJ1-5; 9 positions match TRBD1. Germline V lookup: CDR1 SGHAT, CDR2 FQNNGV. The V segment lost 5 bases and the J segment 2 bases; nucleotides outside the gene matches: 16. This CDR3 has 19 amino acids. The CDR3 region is CASSQGSGTGIHGNQPQHF. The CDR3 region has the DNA TGTGCCAGCAGCCAGGGTTCCGGGACAGGGATACATGGCAATCAGCCCCAGCATTTT.

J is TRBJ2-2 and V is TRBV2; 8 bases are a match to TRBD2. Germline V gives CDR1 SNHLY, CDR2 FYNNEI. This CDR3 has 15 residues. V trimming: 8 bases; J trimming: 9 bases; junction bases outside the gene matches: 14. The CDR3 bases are TGTGCCAGCCGGGGGGACGGGGGGGCCGTCCGGGAGCTGTTTTTT. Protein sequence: CASRGDGGAVRELFF.

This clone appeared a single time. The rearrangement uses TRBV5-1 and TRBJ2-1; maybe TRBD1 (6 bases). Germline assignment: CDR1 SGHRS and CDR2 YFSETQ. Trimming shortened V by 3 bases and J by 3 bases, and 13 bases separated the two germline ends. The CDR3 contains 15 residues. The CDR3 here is CASSSSLQGYNEQFF. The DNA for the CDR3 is TGCGCCAGCAGCTCCAGCTTACAGGGCTACAATGAGCAGTTCTTC.

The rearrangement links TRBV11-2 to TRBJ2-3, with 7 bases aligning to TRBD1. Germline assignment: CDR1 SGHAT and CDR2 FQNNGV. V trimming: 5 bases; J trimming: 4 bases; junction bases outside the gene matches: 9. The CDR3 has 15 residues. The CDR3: CASSRDHTGADTQYF. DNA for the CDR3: TGTGCCAGCAGCCGGGACCATACAGGGGCAGATACGCAGTATTTT.

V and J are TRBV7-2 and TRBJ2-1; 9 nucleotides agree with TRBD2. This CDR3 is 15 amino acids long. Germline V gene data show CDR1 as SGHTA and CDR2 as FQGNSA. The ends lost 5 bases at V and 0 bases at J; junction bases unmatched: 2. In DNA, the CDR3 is TGTGCCAGCAGCCCGACTAGCGGCTCCTACAATGAGCAGTTCTTC. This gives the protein CASSPTSGSYNEQFF.

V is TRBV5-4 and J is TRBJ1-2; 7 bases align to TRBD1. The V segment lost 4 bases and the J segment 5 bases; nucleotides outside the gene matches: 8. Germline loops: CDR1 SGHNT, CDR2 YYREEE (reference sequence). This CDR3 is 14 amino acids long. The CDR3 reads CASSQDRTGYGYTF. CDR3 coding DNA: TGTGCCAGCAGCCAGGACAGGACGGGGTATGGCTACACCTTC. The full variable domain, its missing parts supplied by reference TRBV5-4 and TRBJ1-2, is ETGVTQSPTHLIKTRGQQVTLRCSSQSGHNTVSWYQQALGQGPQFIFQYYREEENGRGNFPPRFSGLQFPNYSSELNVNALELDDSALYLCASSQDRTGYGYTFGSGTRLTVV.

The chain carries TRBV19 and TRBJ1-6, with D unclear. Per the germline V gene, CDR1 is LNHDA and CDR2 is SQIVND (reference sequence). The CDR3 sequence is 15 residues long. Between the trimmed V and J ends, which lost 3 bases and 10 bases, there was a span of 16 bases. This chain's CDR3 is CASSIWSRVGSPLHF. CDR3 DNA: TGTGCCAGTAGTATTTGGTCGCGGGTAGGGTCACCCCTCCACTTT.

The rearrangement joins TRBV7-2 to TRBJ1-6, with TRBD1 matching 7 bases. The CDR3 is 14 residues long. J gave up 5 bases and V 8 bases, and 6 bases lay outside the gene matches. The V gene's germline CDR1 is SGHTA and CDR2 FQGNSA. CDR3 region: CASETGSNNSPLHF. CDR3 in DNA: TGTGCCAGCGAGACAGGGTCGAATAATTCACCCCTCCACTTT.

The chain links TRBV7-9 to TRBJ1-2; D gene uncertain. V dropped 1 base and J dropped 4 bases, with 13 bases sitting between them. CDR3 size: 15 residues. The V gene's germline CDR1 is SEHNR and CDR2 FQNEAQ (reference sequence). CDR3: CASSLGFDSFYGYTF. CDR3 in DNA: TGTGCCAGCAGCTTAGGGTTCGACTCTTTCTATGGCTACACCTTC.

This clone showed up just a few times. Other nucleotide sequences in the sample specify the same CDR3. The CDR3 bases are TGTGCCAGCAGCCTGGACAGGGGGGAAGCTTTCTTT. It yields the protein CASSLDRGEAFF. The chain employs TRBV5-5 and TRBJ1-1; 10 nucleotides align to TRBD1. Germline lookup yields CDR1 SGHKS and CDR2 YYEKEE (reference sequence). V was pared by 4 bases and J by 8 bases, with 2 bases of the junction left unmatched. This CDR3 has 12 amino acids.

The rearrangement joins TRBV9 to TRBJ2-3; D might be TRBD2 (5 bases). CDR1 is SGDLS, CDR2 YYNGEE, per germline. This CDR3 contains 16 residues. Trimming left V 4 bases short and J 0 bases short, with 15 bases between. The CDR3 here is CASSRGPAPSTDTQYF. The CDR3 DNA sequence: TGTGCCAGCAGCCGCGGGCCGGCACCAAGCACAGATACGCAGTATTTT.

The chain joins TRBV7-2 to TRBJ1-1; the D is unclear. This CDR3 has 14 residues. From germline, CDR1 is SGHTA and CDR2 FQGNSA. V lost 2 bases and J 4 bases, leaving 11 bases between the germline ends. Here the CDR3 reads CASSLPQRSTEAFF. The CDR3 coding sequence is TGTGCCAGCAGCTTACCCCAGAGGTCCACTGAAGCTTTCTTT.

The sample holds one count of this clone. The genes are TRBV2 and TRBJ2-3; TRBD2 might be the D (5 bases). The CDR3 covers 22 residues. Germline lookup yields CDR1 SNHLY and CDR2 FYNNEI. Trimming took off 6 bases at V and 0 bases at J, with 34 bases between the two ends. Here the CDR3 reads CASSISSGLGILLGRSTDTQYF. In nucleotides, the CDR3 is TGTGCCAGCAGCATTAGTTCTGGTCTCGGGATTCTTCTGGGCAGGAGCACAGATACGCAGTATTTT.

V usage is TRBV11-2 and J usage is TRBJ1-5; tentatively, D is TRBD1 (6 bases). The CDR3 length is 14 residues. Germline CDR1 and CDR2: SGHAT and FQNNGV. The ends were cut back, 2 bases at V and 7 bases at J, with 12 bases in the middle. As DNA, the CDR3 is TGTGCCAGCAGCTTAACAGGGATCAACCAGCCCCAGCATTTT. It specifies CASSLTGINQPQHF.

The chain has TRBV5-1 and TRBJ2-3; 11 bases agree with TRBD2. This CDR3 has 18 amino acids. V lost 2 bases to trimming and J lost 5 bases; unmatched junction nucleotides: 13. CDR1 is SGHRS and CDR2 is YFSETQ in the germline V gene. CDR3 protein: CASSLSPEIAGGQDTQYF. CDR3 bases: TGCGCCAGCAGCTTATCCCCAGAAATAGCGGGGGGGCAAGATACGCAGTATTTT.

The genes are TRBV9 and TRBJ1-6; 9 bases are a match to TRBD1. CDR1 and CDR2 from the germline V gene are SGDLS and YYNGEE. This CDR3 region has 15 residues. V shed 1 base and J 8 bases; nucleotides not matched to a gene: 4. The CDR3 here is CASSVLGQGDSPLHF. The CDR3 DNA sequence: TGTGCCAGCAGCGTACTGGGACAGGGTGATTCACCCCTCCACTTT.

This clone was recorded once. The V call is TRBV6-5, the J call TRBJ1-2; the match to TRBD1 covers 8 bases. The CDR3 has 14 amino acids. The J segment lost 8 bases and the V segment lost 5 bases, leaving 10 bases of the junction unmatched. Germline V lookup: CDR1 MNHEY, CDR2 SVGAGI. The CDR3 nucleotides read TGTGCCAGCAGTCGCCCGGACAGGGAAAAAGGCTACACCTTC. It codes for CASSRPDREKGYTF.